The 15 T cell receptor beta chains reported below all come from one sample, sequenced in a study of T-cell reconstitution after alpha-beta-depleted transplantation in children. Preparing the TCRbeta library involved the use of unique molecular identifiers. A single record per CDR3 protein comes from TCRdb applying MiXCR to the PCR reads. The sample lists about 110,000 distinct CDR3 sequences, 20% to 25% occurring once. The specimen was PBMCs, mostly from graft donor cells, collected 180 days after TCRalphabeta/CD19-depleted stem cell transplant. The source of these receptors is a male patient aged 2 to 10 who had a stem cell transplant for chronic granulomatous disease, so the T cells may come from the graft donor.

This clonotype was counted only a few times. This chain uses TRBV7-6 with TRBJ2-7; no clear D gene. The CDR3 runs to 16 residues. Trimming shortened V by 2 bases and J by 2 bases, and 16 bases separated the two germline ends. Germline CDR1 reads SGHVS; CDR2 reads FNYEAQ. The CDR3 loop is CASSLQSGSIAYEQYF. As DNA, the CDR3 is TGTGCCAGCAGCTTACAGTCGGGTAGCATCGCCTACGAGCAGTACTTC.

The DNA of the CDR3 is TGTGCCAGCAGCTTAGGTAGCGGGAGGGCCACAGATACGCAGTATTTT. Translating it yields CASSLGSGRATDTQYF. The chain carries TRBV7-2 and TRBJ2-3; 11 bases are shared with TRBD2. The CDR3 totals 16 residues. The V gene's germline CDR1 is SGHTA and CDR2 FQGNSA. The V gene end was trimmed by 1 base and the J gene end by 2 bases; junction bases not matched to a gene: 2.

V gene TRBV4-3 combines with J gene TRBJ2-1; 9 positions agree with TRBD2. Germline V gene lookup returns CDR1 LGHNA and CDR2 YSLEER. This CDR3 is 16 amino acids long. V was clipped by 0 bases and J by 7 bases; unmatched bases: 7. The CDR3, as DNA: TGCGCCAGCAGCCAAGATAAACTAGCGGGTCATAATGAGCAGTTCTTC. It yields the protein CASSQDKLAGHNEQFF.

This clonotype has at least ten counts. This chain connects TRBV20-1 to TRBJ2-5; perhaps TRBD2 as D (6 bases). The CDR3 is 13 residues long. V was clipped by 3 bases and J by 1 base, with 9 bases between them. Germline CDR1 reads DFQATT; CDR2 reads SNEGSKA (reference sequence). Written as DNA, the CDR3 is TGCAGTGCTAGGGACTACTTCCAAGAGACCCAGTACTTC. It codes for CSARDYFQETQYF.

The sample holds a few counts of this clonotype. The chain uses TRBV12-3 or TRBV12-4 and TRBJ2-2; TRBD2 aligns across 13 bases. Germline trimming cut 6 bases from V and 7 bases from J; bases unmatched to any gene: 5. There are 15 residues in the CDR3. CDR3 nucleotides: TGTGCCAGCAGAACTAGCGGGGGGGCGGTCGGGGAGCTGTTTTTT. It translates to CASRTSGGAVGELFF.

This clonotype was found many times. The chain combines TRBV5-1 with TRBJ2-3; 11 nucleotides align to TRBD1. The junction had 6 bases not matched to a gene; V was cut back by 0 bases and J by 3 bases. The CDR3 extends over 17 amino acids. Looked up from germline, CDR1 is SGHRS and CDR2 is YFSETQ. CDR3 loop: CASSLVPGTGGTDTQYF. The CDR3 DNA reads TGCGCCAGCAGCTTGGTCCCCGGGACAGGGGGAACAGATACGCAGTATTTT.

This clonotype was seen repeatedly, ten times or more. The gene calls are TRBV7-2 and TRBJ1-2; D ambiguous. The CDR3 is 13 residues long. From germline, CDR1 is SGHTA and CDR2 FQGNSA. V was pared by 1 base and J by 4 bases, with 7 bases between. The CDR3 coding sequence is TGTGCCAGCAGCTTAGTGACAACCTATGGCTACACCTTC. As protein: CASSLVTTYGYTF.

There are a few counts of this clonotype. The CDR3 DNA reads TGCGCCAGCAGCCAAGAACCAGACAGGGTGGTCTACGAGCAGTACTTC. Its protein is CASSQEPDRVVYEQYF. This rearrangement joins TRBV5-1 to TRBJ2-7; 7 bases are shared with TRBD1. Losses at the gene ends were 4 bases for V and 3 bases for J; bases not matched to a gene: 13. This CDR3 has 16 amino acids. The germline gives CDR1 SGHRS, CDR2 YFSETQ.

This clonotype was observed a few times. CDR3: CASAPGQREQYF. The CDR3 DNA reads as TGTGCCAGCGCCCCAGGACAGCGCGAGCAGTACTTC. The gene calls are TRBV18 and TRBJ2-7; the D gene is possibly TRBD1 (6 bases). Trimming pared 8 bases from V and 6 bases from J, leaving 14 bases between. CDR1 and CDR2 (germline): KGHSH, LQKENI. The CDR3 loop spans 12 amino acids.

This clonotype was counted ten times or more. V is TRBV12-3 or TRBV12-4 and J is TRBJ1-1; no reliable D call. V shed 6 bases and J shed 4 bases, with 9 bases lying between them. The CDR3 loop spans 12 amino acids. CDR3 sequence reads: CASRIKGTEAFF. DNA for the CDR3: TGTGCCAGCAGGATCAAGGGCACTGAAGCTTTCTTT.

The sample holds many counts of this clonotype. The genes are TRBV20-1 and TRBJ2-1; D remains unclear. V lost 4 bases and J lost 8, with 6 bases in between. Germline CDR1 reads DFQATT; CDR2 reads SNEGSKA (reference sequence). This CDR3 contains 10 residues. The CDR3 region has the DNA TGCAGTGCTAAATATCATGAGCAGTTCTTC. Translated: CSAKYHEQFF.

This clonotype was counted between two and nine times. The chain couples TRBV24-1 to TRBJ2-7, with 9 bases identical to TRBD1. The CDR3 covers 15 residues. Germline loops: CDR1 KGHDR, CDR2 SFDVKD. Trimming cost V 5 bases and J 4 bases; bases outside gene matches: 8. DNA of the CDR3: TGTGCCACCAGTGGCTTGGACAGGGGAGTTTACGAGCAGTACTTC. As protein: CATSGLDRGVYEQYF.

The chain employs TRBV29-1 and TRBJ2-7, with D perhaps matching TRBD2 (6 bases). CDR1 is SQVTM, CDR2 ANQGSEA, per germline. Deletions cut 3 bases from V and 1 base from J, with 13 bases between. CDR3 size: 14 residues. CDR3 coding DNA: TGCAGCGTTGAGTTGGGAGGAAGGTCCTACGAGCAGTACTTC. This translates into CSVELGGRSYEQYF.

This chain connects TRBV15 to TRBJ2-5, with D unresolved. The germline gives CDR1 LNHNV, CDR2 YYDKDF (reference sequence). V was trimmed by 0 bases and J by 0 bases, leaving 8 bases between them. The CDR3 is made up of 15 amino acids. The CDR3 region has the DNA TGTGCCACCAGCAGAGATCGGTCCCACCAAGAGACCCAGTACTTC. Amino acid sequence: CATSRDRSHQETQYF.

There are many counts of this clonotype. V usage is TRBV9 and J usage is TRBJ2-5, with TRBD2 matching 9 bases. This CDR3 has 16 amino acids. Germline values: CDR1 SGDLS, CDR2 YYNGEE. V shed 0 bases, J shed 1 base, and the junction held 4 bases outside the gene matches. This CDR3 is CASSVGGGRAQETQYF. The CDR3 coding sequence is TGTGCCAGCAGCGTAGGCGGCGGGAGGGCCCAAGAGACCCAGTACTTC.